This entry lists 29 T cell receptor beta chains sequenced from one sample in a study of cytomegalovirus exposure and HLA in healthy donors. A multiplex PCR was run with 60 Vbeta primers and 13 Jbeta primers. Generated by immunoSEQ multiplex PCR, the TCRdb table keeps only in-frame clones and is missing some. The sample has 130,000 or so clones, roughly 73% seen once; the top ten hold roughly 0.99%. Sequencing used PBMCs. These receptors came from a male donor in good health and CMV-seronegative.

V is TRBV5-5 and J is TRBJ2-1; 7 nucleotides match TRBD2. Germline CDR1 reads SGHKS; CDR2 reads YYEKEE (reference sequence). The CDR3 sequence is 15 residues long. After removal of 4 bases from V and 3 bases from J, the junction contained 7 bases not matched to a gene. The CDR3 DNA reads TGTGCCAGCAGCCCCCCGGGGGGAATCTACAATGAGCAGTTCTTC. Protein sequence: CASSPPGGIYNEQFF.

J is TRBJ2-1 and V is TRBV6-6, with 7 bases fitting TRBD2. Germline V gene sequence: CDR1 MNHNY, CDR2 SVGAGI (reference sequence). The junction had 5 bases not matched to a gene; V was cut back by 0 bases and J by 6 bases. CDR3 length: 15 amino acids. Here the CDR3 DNA reads TGTGCCAGCAGTTACTCGAGATGGACTAGCAATGAGCAGTTCTTC. Its translation is CASSYSRWTSNEQFF.

The V call is TRBV7-9, the J call TRBJ2-3; D perhaps matches TRBD2 (5 bases). The CDR3 totals 15 residues. The V end lost 6 bases, the J end lost 0 bases, and 13 bases lay between the germline ends. CDR1 is SEHNR, CDR2 FQNEAQ, per germline (reference sequence). CDR3 amino acids: CASSPPGISTDTQYF. Written as DNA, the CDR3 is TGTGCCAGCAGTCCTCCCGGGATTAGCACAGATACGCAGTATTTT. Based on the CDR3 plus reference TRBV7-9 and TRBJ2-3, the full variable domain is DTGVSQNPRHKITKRGQNVTFRCDPISEHNRLYWYRQTLGQGPEFLTYFQNEAQLEKSRLLSDRFSAERPKGSFSTLEIQRTEQGDSAMYLCASSPPGISTDTQYFGPGTRLTVL.

The chain links TRBV4-1 to TRBJ2-1; possible D gene TRBD2, 7 bases. Deletions cut 1 base from V and 0 bases from J, with 10 bases between. Germline CDR1 is MGHRA and CDR2 is YSYEKL. The CDR3 is made up of 16 amino acids. CDR3 amino acids: CASSQAGGLSYNEQFF. The CDR3 DNA follows: TGCGCCAGCAGCCAAGCGGGGGGCCTCTCCTACAATGAGCAGTTCTTC.

The genes are TRBV6-1 and TRBJ1-6; D might be TRBD1 (6 bases). CDR1 and CDR2 from the germline V gene are MNHNS and SASEGT. The CDR3 is 15 residues long. V gave up 3 bases and J gave up 2 bases, with 8 bases separating them. CDR3: CASSDRTAYNSPLHF. CDR3 bases: TGTGCCAGCAGTGATAGGACAGCCTATAATTCACCCCTCCACTTT.

V and J are TRBV6-5 and TRBJ2-7, with D possibly matching TRBD1 (6 bases). The V end was cut by 6 bases, the J end by 7 bases, with 16 bases between. Germline values: CDR1 MNHEY, CDR2 SVGAGI. The length of the CDR3 is 13 residues. The CDR3 loop is CASSNQGTREQYF. The CDR3 DNA is TGTGCCAGCAGCAACCAGGGGACGCGGGAGCAGTACTTC.

The chain joins TRBV30 to TRBJ2-7; a possible D gene is TRBD1 (6 bases). The V gene's germline CDR1 is GTSNPN and CDR2 SVGIG (reference sequence). V lost 8 bases, J lost 2 bases, and 19 bases lay in between. The CDR3 extends over 14 amino acids. CDR3 DNA: TGTGCCAGTTTGACAGGCCAGGGCACCTACGAGCAGTACTTC. Encoded protein: CASLTGQGTYEQYF.

CDR3 protein: CASSTGLAENIQYF. The DNA for the CDR3 is TGTGCCAGCAGCACAGGACTAGCGGAAAACATTCAGTACTTC. The chain joins TRBV7-2 to TRBJ2-4; TRBD2 agrees at 10 bases. CDR1 SGHTA and CDR2 FQGNSA come from the germline V gene. The CDR3 sequence is 14 residues long. V lost 5 bases and J lost 5; bases outside the gene matches: 3.

This clone came up a few times. The chain joins TRBV5-1 to TRBJ1-6; D is possibly TRBD1 (5 bases). The CDR3 covers 13 residues. CDR1 is SGHRS and CDR2 is YFSETQ in the germline V gene. V was cut by 2 bases and J by 5 bases, with 5 bases left in between. The CDR3 DNA is TGCGCCAGCAGCTTCAGGGATAATTCACCCCTCCACTTT. This codes for CASSFRDNSPLHF.

This clone has only a few counts. This chain joins TRBV7-9 and TRBJ1-2; a weak D match, TRBD1 (6 bases). The germline V gene encodes CDR1 SEHNR and CDR2 FQNEAQ (reference sequence). With 1 base removed from V and 8 bases from J, the gap between germline ends came to 14 bases. The CDR3 is 14 residues long. CDR3 DNA sequence: TGTGCCAGCAGCTTAGGGACGTGGGGGCAGGGCTACACCTTC. It codes for CASSLGTWGQGYTF.

The chain employs TRBV27 and TRBJ1-6; D not resolved. The CDR3 is 15 residues long. In germline, CDR1 is MNHEY, CDR2 SMNVEV (reference sequence). Trimming left V 2 bases short and J 7 bases short, with 12 bases between. The DNA of the CDR3 is TGTGCCAGCAGTTTAAGTCGGGGAGTAAATTCACCCCTCCACTTT. Residues: CASSLSRGVNSPLHF.

The chain is built from TRBV10-3 and TRBJ2-7, with 7 bases aligning to TRBD1. The germline gives CDR1 ENHRY, CDR2 SYGVKD. After removal of 11 bases from V and 2 bases from J, the junction contained 9 bases not matched to a gene. This CDR3 is built from 13 residues. The CDR3, as DNA: TGTGCCGTCCGCACAGGGGATACCTACGAGCAGTACTTC. Translated: CAVRTGDTYEQYF.

The chain uses TRBV6-5 and TRBJ1-3, with 7 bases identical to TRBD1. V shed 6 bases, J shed 2 bases, and the junction held 7 bases outside the gene matches. The CDR3 extends over 15 amino acids. Germline CDR1 reads MNHEY; CDR2 reads SVGAGI. The CDR3 spells CASRANRGTGNTIYF. The CDR3 bases are TGTGCCAGCAGAGCCAACAGGGGAACTGGAAACACCATATATTTT.

V and J are TRBV5-6 and TRBJ1-3; D is unresolved. The germline CDR1 and CDR2 sequences are SGHDT and YYEEEE. Deletions cut 0 bases from V and 0 bases from J, with 4 bases between. The CDR3 runs 14 residues. The CDR3 coding sequence is TGTGCCAGCAGCTTGGACTCCTCTGGAAACACCATATATTTT. Translated, it gives CASSLDSSGNTIYF.

V and J are TRBV7-9 and TRBJ2-5, with D possibly matching TRBD2 (7 bases). V lost 5 bases and J 2 bases, leaving 15 bases between the germline ends. The CDR3 is 15 amino acids. The germline CDR1 and CDR2 sequences are SEHNR and FQNEAQ (reference sequence). CDR3 region: CASSPDRGGQETQYF. The CDR3 coding sequence is TGTGCCAGCAGCCCTGATAGGGGGGGGCAAGAGACCCAGTACTTC.

The chain is built from TRBV5-6 and TRBJ2-1, with 11 positions matching TRBD2. The CDR3 is 16 residues long. Germline-derived CDR1 and CDR2 are SGHDT and YYEEEE. The V segment lost 4 bases and the J segment 7 bases; nucleotides outside the gene matches: 10. The CDR3 here is CASSVLAGAIGNEQFF. The DNA for the CDR3 is TGTGCCAGCAGCGTACTAGCGGGGGCCATAGGGAATGAGCAGTTCTTC.

The chain carries TRBV9 and TRBJ2-1, with TRBD2 matching over 12 bases. CDR3 length equals 16 residues. The ends lost 4 bases at V and 5 bases at J; junction bases unmatched: 7. Looked up from germline, CDR1 is SGDLS and CDR2 is YYNGEE. The CDR3 is CASSPGLAGPNNEQFF. The CDR3 DNA reads as TGTGCCAGCAGCCCCGGACTAGCGGGGCCCAACAATGAGCAGTTCTTC.

The chain is built from TRBV18 and TRBJ1-2; D call uncertain. Germline-derived CDR1 and CDR2 are KGHSH and LQKENI. Trimming pared 5 bases from V and 7 bases from J, leaving 14 bases between. This CDR3 contains 13 residues. CDR3 in amino acids: CASSAPVRSGYTF. DNA of the CDR3: TGTGCCAGCTCAGCCCCGGTTCGTAGTGGCTACACCTTC.

The gene calls are TRBV27 and TRBJ1-6; D is perhaps TRBD1 (5 bases). Trimming took 6 bases from V and 3 from J, leaving 9 bases between them. This CDR3 comprises 14 residues. Germline CDR1 and CDR2: MNHEY and SMNVEV (reference sequence). The CDR3 bases are TGTGCCAGCAGCCCCGGGGGCTATAATTCACCCCTCCACTTT. Translation gives CASSPGGYNSPLHF.

The rearrangement links TRBV30 to TRBJ2-1; D may be TRBD1 (7 bases). This CDR3 contains 17 residues. V lost 0 bases and J lost 4, with 19 bases in between. Germline CDR1 and CDR2: GTSNPN and SVGIG (reference sequence). As DNA, the CDR3 is TGTGCCTGGAGTGTATATACGGGGGACAGCTATTACAATGAGCAGTTCTTC. Translating gives CAWSVYTGDSYYNEQFF.

The CDR3 loop reads CASSSRDRGYEQYF. For the CDR3, the DNA is TGCGCCAGCAGCAGCCGGGACAGGGGTTACGAGCAGTACTTC. The chain carries TRBV5-1 and TRBJ2-7; 10 bases are a match to TRBD1. The CDR3 covers 14 residues. CDR1 is SGHRS and CDR2 is YFSETQ in the germline V gene. The trim removed 4 bases at V and 4 bases at J, leaving 5 bases unmatched.

The V call is TRBV14, the J call TRBJ2-7, with 10 bases identical to TRBD2. There are 16 residues in the CDR3. V lost 2 bases to trimming and J lost 4 bases; unmatched junction nucleotides: 8. Germline values: CDR1 SGHDN, CDR2 FVKESK. The chain's CDR3 is CASSQPFPAGGYEQYF. CDR3 sequence (DNA): TGTGCCAGCAGCCAACCGTTCCCAGCGGGGGGGTACGAGCAGTACTTC.

The chain has TRBV23-1 and TRBJ1-4; D not certain. TRBV23-1 is placed among ORFs of uncertain function. The germline V and J ends were trimmed by 11 bases and 10 bases, with 11 bases remaining between them. The CDR3 contains 10 residues. DNA for the CDR3: TGCGCCGTGCGGGGTGGAAAACTGTTTTTT. Its translation: CAVRGGKLFF.

This sequence joins TRBV15 and TRBJ2-6; tentative D call: TRBD1 (5 bases). The germline V gene has CDR1 LNHNV and CDR2 YYDKDF (reference sequence). The V end lost 4 bases, the J end lost 0 bases, and 13 bases lay between the germline ends. This CDR3 is built from 17 residues. Here the CDR3 reads CATSTHLRVSGANVLTF. CDR3 DNA: TGTGCCACCAGCACGCATCTCAGGGTCTCTGGGGCCAACGTCCTGACTTTC.

V and J are TRBV2 and TRBJ2-2; 13 bases are a match to TRBD2. Germline-derived CDR1 and CDR2 are SNHLY and FYNNEI. V dropped 6 bases and J dropped 7; count of bases not matched to a gene: 8. This CDR3 is built from 16 residues. The CDR3 DNA is TGTGCCAGCAGGGCGACTAGCGGGGGGCGGGTCGGGGAGCTGTTTTTT. Its protein product is CASRATSGGRVGELFF.

This chain uses TRBV27 with TRBJ2-2; maybe TRBD2 (5 bases). This CDR3 comprises 13 residues. V lost 5 bases, J lost 9 bases, and 13 bases lay in between. Germline V CDR1 and CDR2: MNHEY, SMNVEV (reference sequence). DNA of the CDR3: TGTGCCAGCAGTCCCGACCGGAGGAGGGAGCTGTTTTTT. Its translation is CASSPDRRRELFF.

Comment on this clone: Sequence at one end of the junction differs from germline and may be a read error. The rearrangement links TRBV7-9 to TRBJ1-2; the match to TRBD1 covers 7 bases. In germline, CDR1 is SEHNR, CDR2 FQNEAQ (reference sequence). This CDR3 region has 12 residues. The CDR3 here is CSSGDRNYGYTF. CDR3 DNA sequence: TGTTCCAGCGGGGACAGAAACTATGGCTACACCTTC.

The CDR3 DNA is TGTGCCAGCAGTGGTGGAGGGGTTAGCAATCAGCCCCAGCATTTT. Its translation: CASSGGGVSNQPQHF. J is TRBJ1-5 and V is TRBV6-6; D is possibly TRBD1 (5 bases). V dropped 5 bases and J dropped 0 bases, with 11 bases sitting between them. The CDR3 contains 15 residues. Per the germline V gene, CDR1 is MNHNY and CDR2 is SVGAGI (reference sequence).

This chain uses TRBV11-2 with TRBJ1-4; D perhaps matches TRBD1 (6 bases). The V end lost 6 bases, the J end lost 3 bases, and 17 bases lay between the germline ends. The CDR3 runs 16 residues. CDR1 is SGHAT and CDR2 is FQNNGV in the germline V gene. CDR3 sequence (DNA): TGTGCCAGCAGTTCAGGGGAGTCTTGGGCTAATGAAAAACTGTTTTTT. This encodes CASSSGESWANEKLFF. Variable domain in full (rest from reference TRBV11-2 and TRBJ1-4): EAGVAQSPRYKIIEKRQSVAFWCNPISGHATLYWYQQILGQGPKLLIQFQNNGVVDDSQLPKDRFSAERLKGVDSTLKIQPAKLEDSAVYLCASSSGESWANEKLFFGSGTQLSVL.